These 14 T cell receptor beta chains share one sample of origin, sequenced in a study of cytomegalovirus exposure and HLA in healthy donors. The study ran its PCR with 60 Vbeta and 13 Jbeta primers. Here immunoSEQ multiplex PCR was the method, and the copy in TCRdb shows in-frame clones only, minus some. The sample shows fewer than 150,000 clones, about 79% of them seen only once. The sequenced sample was PBMCs. Source of these receptors: a woman aged 18-29 years in good health and CMV-seronegative.

This rearrangement joins TRBV28 to TRBJ2-7; possibly TRBD1 for D (6 bases). The CDR3 covers 15 residues. Trimming removed 3 bases at V and 7 bases at J, with 19 bases between. Germline CDR1 MDHEN, CDR2 SYDVKM. The CDR3 protein is CASSFWTVTSEEQYF. For the CDR3, the DNA is TGTGCCAGCAGTTTCTGGACAGTCACCTCCGAGGAGCAGTACTTC.

This chain uses TRBV28 with TRBJ2-7; 9 nucleotides agree with TRBD2. V lost 1 base and J lost 3; bases outside the gene matches: 7. Germline loops: CDR1 MDHEN, CDR2 SYDVKM. This CDR3 region has 16 residues. CDR3 amino acids: CASSLYDSGRDYEQYF. The CDR3 DNA reads TGTGCCAGCAGTTTATATGATAGCGGGAGAGACTACGAGCAGTACTTC.

CDR3 protein: CASSEIWARSYEQYV. CDR3 DNA: TGTGCCAGCAGTGAAATCTGGGCCCGGTCCTACGAGCAGTACGTC. J is TRBJ2-7 and V is TRBV2; no clear D gene. This CDR3 region has 15 residues. Trimming took off 2 bases at V and 1 base at J, with 12 bases between the two ends. Germline CDR1 and CDR2: SNHLY and FYNNEI.

In its sample, this clone was seen once. The chain recombines TRBV5-1 with TRBJ2-2, with a weak D call TRBD1 (6 bases). V lost 0 bases and J lost 4, with 13 bases in between. CDR3 length: 16 amino acids. Looked up from germline, CDR1 is SGHRS and CDR2 is YFSETQ. CDR3 sequence: CASSLAGQGLTGELFF. The DNA of the CDR3 is TGCGCCAGCAGCTTGGCCGGGCAGGGGCTCACCGGGGAGCTGTTTTTT.

The J gene is TRBJ1-2, the V gene TRBV19, with TRBD1 matching over 7 bases. Trimming removed 5 bases from V and 6 bases from J; junction bases left unmatched: 9. Per the germline V gene, CDR1 is LNHDA and CDR2 is SQIVND (reference sequence). The length of the CDR3 is 14 residues. The CDR3 coding sequence is TGTGCCAGTAGTTCTGACAGGGCAGGGGATGGCTACACCTTC. Its protein product is CASSSDRAGDGYTF.

V gene TRBV5-4 combines with J gene TRBJ1-1; D might be TRBD1 (5 bases). V lost 4 bases and J lost 4, with 8 bases in between. This CDR3 has 12 amino acids. The germline V gene encodes CDR1 SGHNT and CDR2 YYREEE (reference sequence). Written as DNA, the CDR3 is TGTGCCAGCAGCCCTGACAGCACTGAAGCTTTCTTT. Encoded protein: CASSPDSTEAFF.

The chain combines TRBV5-1 with TRBJ1-1; unclear D gene. The CDR3 contains 15 residues. The V gene lost 2 bases and the J gene lost 0 bases, with 11 bases spanning the gap. The germline V gene has CDR1 SGHRS and CDR2 YFSETQ. CDR3 nucleotides: TGCGCCAGCAGCTTCCGACACGATTTGAACACTGAAGCTTTCTTT. This codes for CASSFRHDLNTEAFF.

The gene calls are TRBV7-9 and TRBJ1-1; perhaps TRBD1 as D (6 bases). V was cut by 4 bases and J by 5 bases, with 17 bases left in between. In germline, CDR1 is SEHNR, CDR2 FQNEAQ (reference sequence). The CDR3 has 15 amino acids. Here the CDR3 reads CASSSQSGGRTEAFF. The CDR3 nucleotides are TGTGCCAGCAGCTCACAATCGGGGGGCAGAACTGAAGCTTTCTTT. The variable domain in full, completed from reference TRBV7-9 and TRBJ1-1, reads DTGVSQNPRHKITKRGQNVTFRCDPISEHNRLYWYRQTLGQGPEFLTYFQNEAQLEKSRLLSDRFSAERPKGSFSTLEIQRTEQGDSAMYLCASSSQSGGRTEAFFGQGTRLTVV.

The CDR3 region has the DNA TGTGCCATCAGTGAGCGGGAGGGCCGTCTGGATGAGCAGTTCTTC. Its protein product is CAISEREGRLDEQFF. The chain couples TRBV10-3 to TRBJ2-1, with TRBD2 identical over 8 bases. V was clipped by 2 bases and J by 8 bases; unmatched bases: 8. CDR3 length: 15 amino acids. CDR1 ENHRY and CDR2 SYGVKD come from the germline V gene.

J is TRBJ1-2 and V is TRBV4-3, with D uncertain. CDR3 length: 15 amino acids. V was clipped by 1 base and J by 4 bases, with 13 bases between them. The germline V gene has CDR1 LGHNA and CDR2 YSLEER. The CDR3 region is CASSQVQTGSYGYTF. For the CDR3, the DNA is TGCGCCAGCAGCCAAGTTCAGACGGGGAGCTATGGCTACACCTTC.

The genes are TRBV6-5 and TRBJ1-2, with TRBD1 matching over 10 bases. CDR1 is MNHEY and CDR2 is SVGAGI in the germline V gene. J gave up 2 bases and V 6 bases, and 6 bases lay outside the gene matches. The CDR3 contains 15 residues. CDR3 in DNA: TGTGCCAGCAGGCGGGCGACAGGGGGCAACTATGGCTACACCTTC. Encoded protein: CASRRATGGNYGYTF.

The chain employs TRBV13 and TRBJ2-7; 8 nucleotides agree with TRBD2. CDR1 and CDR2 (germline): PRHDT, FYEKMQ (reference sequence). The CDR3 runs 14 residues. J gave up 7 bases and V 2 bases, and 7 bases lay outside the gene matches. CDR3 coding DNA: TGTGCCAGCAGCTTACCGGGAGGGCCGAGAGAGCAGTACTTC. Amino acids: CASSLPGGPREQYF.

The chain has TRBV6-6 and TRBJ1-5, with a weak D call TRBD1 (6 bases). Trimming removed 6 bases from V and 0 bases from J, with 12 bases in between. Looked up from germline, CDR1 is MNHNY and CDR2 is SVGAGI (reference sequence). The CDR3 has 15 residues. The CDR3 reads CASRSRTVSNQPQHF. CDR3 bases: TGTGCCAGCAGATCAAGGACAGTTAGCAATCAGCCCCAGCATTTT.

The V and J genes are TRBV5-1 and TRBJ2-1, with 13 positions matching TRBD2. The trim removed 4 bases at V and 4 bases at J, leaving 5 bases unmatched. The germline V gene has CDR1 SGHRS and CDR2 YFSETQ. The CDR3 loop spans 16 amino acids. CDR3 bases: TGCGCCAGCAGCCTGGGGACTAGCGGGATGTACAATGAGCAGTTCTTC. It is translated as CASSLGTSGMYNEQFF. Looking up the rest from reference TRBV5-1 and TRBJ2-1 gives the full variable domain: KAGVTQTPRYLIKTRGQQVTLSCSPISGHRSVSWYQQTPGQGLQFLFEYFSETQRNKGNFPGRFSGRQFSNSRSEMNVSTLELGDSALYLCASSLGTSGMYNEQFFGPGTRLTVL.